The 25 T cell receptor beta chains in this list originate from one sample, sequenced in a study of blood T cell repertoires in COVID-19. The protocol was immunoSEQ multiplex PCR, while the TCRdb copy is restricted to in-frame clones and leaves out a portion. The data hold 200,000 to 250,000 clones, with 80% to 90% observed a single time. The sequencing input was peripheral blood. The receptors were sampled from a woman older than 75 with acute or convalescent COVID-19.

J is TRBJ2-7 and V is TRBV6-5; D gene unclear. Germline assignment: CDR1 MNHEY and CDR2 SVGAGI. With 6 bases removed from V and 3 bases from J, the gap between germline ends came to 6 bases. This CDR3 spans 11 amino acids. Here the CDR3 reads CASSLYYEQYF. In DNA form, the CDR3 reads TGTGCCAGCAGCTTGTACTACGAGCAGTACTTC.

The chain uses TRBV7-2 and TRBJ2-7; D might be TRBD1 (5 bases). V lost 2 bases and J 2 bases, leaving 13 bases between the germline ends. This CDR3 spans 15 amino acids. Germline loops: CDR1 SGHTA, CDR2 FQGNSA. The chain's CDR3 is CASSLLLRQTYEQYF. The CDR3 nucleotides read TGTGCCAGCAGCTTACTTTTGAGACAGACCTACGAGCAGTACTTC.

The genes are TRBV10-3 and TRBJ1-5, with TRBD1 matching over 9 bases. The CDR3 covers 16 residues. CDR1 is ENHRY and CDR2 is SYGVKD in the germline V gene. Trimming took 6 bases from V and 6 from J; bases not matched to a gene: 12. The CDR3 loop reads CAISQPGQGEGQPQHF. Written as DNA, the CDR3 is TGTGCCATCAGCCAACCGGGACAGGGAGAGGGTCAGCCCCAGCATTTT.

The chain combines TRBV18 with TRBJ1-1; 8 bases fit TRBD1. The CDR3 spans 13 residues. Losses at the gene ends were 3 bases for V and 8 bases for J; bases not matched to a gene: 5. Germline values: CDR1 KGHSH, CDR2 LQKENI. The CDR3 bases are TGTGCCAGCTCACCTACAGGGGGGGGAGAAGCTTTCTTT. Translating gives CASSPTGGGEAFF. The whole variable domain, remainder taken from reference TRBV18 and TRBJ1-1, is NAGVMQNPRHLVRRRGQEARLRCSPMKGHSHVYWYRQLPEEGLKFMVYLQKENIIDESGMPKERFSAEFPKEGPSILRIQQVVRGDSAAYFCASSPTGGGEAFFGQGTRLTVV.

This chain links TRBV6-6 with TRBJ2-7, with TRBD1 matching 10 bases. This CDR3 region has 17 residues. V was pared by 5 bases and J by 0 bases, with 10 bases of the junction left unmatched. Germline assignment: CDR1 MNHNY and CDR2 SVGAGI (reference sequence). CDR3 residues: CASSRSDRGLSSYEQYF. The DNA of the CDR3 is TGTGCCAGCAGTCGGTCGGACAGGGGGTTAAGCTCCTACGAGCAGTACTTC.

This clone showed up just a few times. The chain joins TRBV7-9 to TRBJ2-7, with D possibly TRBD2 on 6 matching bases. The germline CDR1 and CDR2 sequences are SEHNR and FQNEAQ (reference sequence). The CDR3 loop spans 16 amino acids. Between the trimmed V and J ends, which lost 3 bases and 0 bases, there was a span of 15 bases. The CDR3 DNA is TGTGCCAGCAGCTTTATAGCGGAGCGCCACTCCTACGAGCAGTACTTC. Protein: CASSFIAERHSYEQYF.

The chain recombines TRBV5-4 with TRBJ1-2, with 11 bases lining up with TRBD1. The CDR3 loop spans 17 amino acids. V lost 5 bases and J lost 4; bases outside the gene matches: 13. The germline V gene has CDR1 SGHNT and CDR2 YYREEE (reference sequence). The DNA for the CDR3 is TGTGCCAGCAGTCGAGGACAGGGGGCTCGTGGAAGCTATGGCTACACCTTC. Translating gives CASSRGQGARGSYGYTF.

This chain connects TRBV6-5 to TRBJ1-6; 7 bases are a match to TRBD1. V lost 7 bases to trimming and J lost 5 bases; unmatched junction nucleotides: 5. The CDR3 has 14 residues. Germline V gene sequence: CDR1 MNHEY, CDR2 SVGAGI. The CDR3 DNA sequence: TGTGCCAGCAAACCCGGGACAGATAATTCACCCCTCCACTTT. The encoded protein is CASKPGTDNSPLHF.

The gene calls are TRBV18 and TRBJ1-2; TRBD1 matches 10 bases. The germline gives CDR1 KGHSH, CDR2 LQKENI. With 2 bases clipped from V and 7 bases from J, the junction kept 10 bases outside the gene matches. This CDR3 comprises 16 residues. The CDR3 spells CASSPTGTGDYGGYTF. CDR3 in DNA: TGTGCCAGCTCACCAACCGGGACAGGGGATTACGGTGGCTACACCTTC.

This chain links TRBV11-3 with TRBJ2-7; TRBD1 might be the D (6 bases). Per the germline V gene, CDR1 is SGHNT and CDR2 is YENEEA. The V end lost 1 base, the J end lost 4 bases, and 11 bases lay between the germline ends. The CDR3 runs to 14 residues. The CDR3 spells CASSLVQGTYEQYF. As DNA, the CDR3 is TGTGCCAGCAGCTTAGTCCAGGGGACATACGAGCAGTACTTC.

The chain has TRBV28 and TRBJ1-3, with D possibly being TRBD1 (5 bases). The length of the CDR3 is 17 residues. The V and J ends lost 5 bases and 1 base respectively, with 18 bases between them. Germline V gene lookup returns CDR1 MDHEN and CDR2 SYDVKM. The CDR3 region is CASSPGHGHISGNTIYF. The CDR3, as DNA: TGTGCCAGCAGTCCGGGTCACGGACACATTTCTGGAAACACCATATATTTT.

The chain combines TRBV4-3 with TRBJ1-1; D remains ambiguous. This CDR3 contains 14 residues. The V gene's germline CDR1 is LGHNA and CDR2 YSLEER. Trimming left V 0 bases short and J 5 bases short, with 10 bases between. The CDR3 protein is CASSQDIAVTEAFF. The CDR3 nucleotides are TGCGCCAGCAGCCAAGATATTGCAGTGACTGAAGCTTTCTTT.

This sequence joins TRBV5-4 and TRBJ2-7; 8 bases are a match to TRBD2. The CDR3 is made up of 14 amino acids. V trimming: 4 bases; J trimming: 6 bases; junction bases outside the gene matches: 9. The germline V gene encodes CDR1 SGHNT and CDR2 YYREEE (reference sequence). CDR3 in amino acids: CASSTSGSWSEQYF. The CDR3 nucleotides are TGTGCCAGCAGCACCAGCGGGAGCTGGTCCGAGCAGTACTTC.

This chain connects TRBV7-2 to TRBJ2-3; TRBD1 aligns across 10 bases. The CDR3 extends over 15 amino acids. Germline values: CDR1 SGHTA, CDR2 FQGNSA. With 5 bases clipped from V and 4 bases from J, the junction kept 6 bases outside the gene matches. The CDR3 nucleotides read TGTGCCAGCAGCCTCGACAGGGGGCTCGCAGATACGCAGTATTTT. Amino acids: CASSLDRGLADTQYF.

This chain links TRBV29-1 with TRBJ1-1, with TRBD1 identical over 8 bases. The CDR3 spans 13 residues. The germline V gene has CDR1 SQVTM and CDR2 ANQGSEA. After removal of 7 bases from V and 5 bases from J, the junction contained 9 bases not matched to a gene. CDR3: CSAGQGSGTEAFF. CDR3 in DNA: TGCAGCGCCGGACAGGGATCGGGAACTGAAGCTTTCTTT.

This clone was counted a single time. V usage is TRBV9 and J usage is TRBJ2-1, with D maybe TRBD1 (6 bases). Looked up from germline, CDR1 is SGDLS and CDR2 is YYNGEE. Deletions cut 5 bases from V and 4 bases from J, with 16 bases between. CDR3 length: 15 amino acids. The DNA for the CDR3 is TGTGCCAGCAGGTCAGGCAGGGGTCCTTACAATGAGCAGTTCTTC. Its translation is CASRSGRGPYNEQFF.

The count of this clone is one. The CDR3 DNA sequence: TGTGCCAGCAGCCCAACACAGTGGGTAGCGGGAGGGACGAACACCGGGGAGCTGTTTTTT. Protein: CASSPTQWVAGGTNTGELFF. The chain links TRBV13 to TRBJ2-2, with 11 bases fitting TRBD2. There are 20 residues in the CDR3. V was pared by 5 bases and J by 0 bases, with 14 bases of the junction left unmatched. The germline V gene encodes CDR1 PRHDT and CDR2 FYEKMQ (reference sequence).

As for this clone: This specimen includes other DNA sequences encoding the same CDR3. The genes are TRBV19 and TRBJ2-2; D is undetermined. The CDR3 sequence is 15 residues long. From germline, CDR1 is LNHDA and CDR2 SQIVND (reference sequence). Trimming stripped 0 bases from V and 1 base from J, with 6 bases between. This CDR3 reads CASSIDRRNTGELFF. CDR3 nucleotides: TGTGCCAGTAGTATAGATCGCAGGAACACCGGGGAGCTGTTTTTT.

The CDR3 DNA reads TGTGCCACCAGTGATCCCCGGGACAGGTCGGGTGAGCAGTACTTC. It codes for CATSDPRDRSGEQYF. This chain links TRBV24-1 with TRBJ2-7, with 8 bases matching TRBD1. With 3 bases clipped from V and 7 bases from J, the junction kept 10 bases outside the gene matches. The CDR3 runs 15 residues. CDR1 is KGHDR, CDR2 SFDVKD, per germline.

This chain connects TRBV5-1 to TRBJ2-3, with TRBD2 matching 7 bases. Germline V gene lookup returns CDR1 SGHRS and CDR2 YFSETQ. This CDR3 is 13 amino acids long. V lost 6 bases to trimming and J lost 1 base; unmatched junction nucleotides: 2. The CDR3 nucleotides are TGCGCCAGCAAGCGGGAAGGCACAGATACGCAGTATTTT. Encoded protein: CASKREGTDTQYF.

This clone was observed once. The chain carries TRBV29-1 and TRBJ2-1, with D perhaps matching TRBD1 (5 bases). Between the trimmed V and J ends, which lost 5 bases and 0 bases, there was a span of 17 bases. This CDR3 has 16 amino acids. Germline V gene data show CDR1 as SQVTM and CDR2 as ANQGSEA. The chain's CDR3 is CSVSPFQGRSYNEQFF. For the CDR3, the DNA is TGCAGCGTTTCCCCGTTTCAGGGTCGCTCCTACAATGAGCAGTTCTTC.

Only a few counts were recorded for this clone. CDR3 in amino acids: CATGDSEAFF. As DNA, the CDR3 is TGTGCCACCGGGGACAGTGAAGCTTTCTTT. V usage is TRBV6-6 and J usage is TRBJ1-1; 7 bases agree with TRBD1. The CDR3 consists of 10 residues. Germline V lookup: CDR1 MNHNY, CDR2 SVGAGI (reference sequence). V lost 10 bases, J lost 7 bases, and 3 bases stayed unmatched.

J is TRBJ2-7 and V is TRBV7-3; D perhaps matches TRBD2 (6 bases). The V gene lost 0 bases and the J gene lost 2 bases, with 11 bases spanning the gap. The CDR3 covers 15 residues. Germline CDR1 and CDR2: SGHTA and FQGTGA. The CDR3 DNA is TGTGCCAGCAGCTTAACGGGACTGAGCCCCTACGAGCAGTACTTC. This translates into CASSLTGLSPYEQYF.

This sequence joins TRBV30 and TRBJ1-4; TRBD1 agrees at 7 bases. The CDR3 consists of 16 residues. CDR1 and CDR2 from the germline V gene are GTSNPN and SVGIG (reference sequence). Germline trimming cut 0 bases from V and 3 bases from J; bases unmatched to any gene: 7. CDR3 residues: CAWSVGGGKSNEKLFF. The DNA of the CDR3 is TGTGCCTGGAGTGTAGGAGGGGGCAAGTCTAATGAAAAACTGTTTTTT.

This chain uses TRBV10-3 with TRBJ2-3; 11 bases are shared with TRBD2. Germline trimming cut 5 bases from V and 1 base from J; bases unmatched to any gene: 2. Germline values: CDR1 ENHRY, CDR2 SYGVKD. CDR3 length equals 15 residues. CDR3 sequence: CAISTTSGGTDTQYF. The CDR3 DNA sequence: TGTGCCATCAGTACGACTAGCGGGGGCACAGATACGCAGTATTTT.